Listed below are T cell receptor beta chains from one sample, sequenced in a study of OX40 agonist ivuxolimab in advanced cancers. Generated by immunoSEQ multiplex PCR, the TCRdb table keeps only in-frame clones and is missing some. The sample holds some 100,000 clones, more than 75% seen once. Here the sequenced sample was CD4+ or CD8+ T cells sorted from blood, taken in a trial of the OX40 agonist ivuxolimab. Receptor source: an adult with an advanced solid tumor such as melanoma, head and neck, liver or kidney cancer. CDR3s include the opening cysteine and the closing phenylalanine or tryptophan. The D gene is left open where the match is weak. Rows give clone size only sometimes, using once, few, many, or a class for an expanded clone.

.,TRBJ1-4,12,TRBV19,.,TGTGCCAGTCCTCGGCGGAATGAAAAACTGTTTTTT,CASPRRNEKLFF
.,TRBJ2-1,13,TRBV7-3,.,TGTGCCAGCAGCCCCCGGGACTACAATGAGCAGTTCTTC,CASSPRDYNEQFF
TRBD1,TRBJ1-1,15,TRBV19,.,TGTGCCAGTAGTGCTAGGACAGGAGGGCCCACTGAAGCTTTCTTT,CASSARTGGPTEAFF
TRBD2,TRBJ2-5,14,TRBV10-3,.,TGTGCCATCAGTGAGAGCGGGAGTGTAGAGACCCAGTACTTC,CAISESGSVETQYF
.,TRBJ1-5,15,TRBV23-1,many,TGCGCCAGCAGTCGGCGGAACAGGCGTAATCAGCCCCAGCATTTT,CASSRRNRRNQPQHF
.,TRBJ2-1,17,TRBV9,.,TGTGCCAGCAGCCCAGCTCAGGGACTTCCTTCTTGGAATGAGCAGTTCTTC,CASSPAQGLPSWNEQFF
.,TRBJ2-6,18,TRBV7-3,.,TGTGCCAGCAGCCCCAGAAGCCCAAGCGGCTCTGGGGCCAACGTCCTGACTTTC,CASSPRSPSGSGANVLTF
.,TRBJ2-1,12,TRBV11-1,few,TGTGCCAGCAGCTTAGGGTACAATGAGCAGTTCTTC,CASSLGYNEQFF
TRBD1,TRBJ2-7,15,TRBV19,few,TGTGCCAGTAGTGCCGGACAGGGGCTTTTGTACGAGCAGTACTTC,CASSAGQGLLYEQYF
.,TRBJ1-1,14,TRBV11-2,.,TGTGCCAGCAGCTTACCGAGTGGGATCACTGAAGCTTTCTTT,CASSLPSGITEAFF
.,TRBJ2-2,13,TRBV6-1,.,TGTGCCAGCAGTGATATTAGGGGGGGGGAGCTGTTTTTT,CASSDIRGGELFF
TRBD2,TRBJ2-1,14,TRBV29-1,.,TGCAGCGTCGCCGCGGGGGGGGGATACAATGAGCAGTTCTTC,CSVAAGGGYNEQFF
.,TRBJ1-1,15,TRBV19,.,TGTGCCAGTAGCGACCTGCCAGGGGCCGGGAGTGAAGCTTTCTTT,CASSDLPGAGSEAFF
.,TRBJ1-1,16,TRBV19,.,TGTGCCAGTACCCTCGGCACCATAGTTATGAACACTGAAGCTTTCTTT,CASTLGTIVMNTEAFF
TRBD2,TRBJ2-1,17,TRBV10-1,.,TGCGCCAGCAGTGGACCCCGCGGGAGAGGGAACTACAATGAGCAGTTCTTC,CASSGPRGRGNYNEQFF
TRBD2,TRBJ2-7,15,TRBV5-6,.,TGTGCCAGTAGGCTAGCGGGGGGGAGCTCCTACGAGCAGTACTTC,CASRLAGGSSYEQYF
.,TRBJ2-5,14,TRBV28,.,TGTGCCAGCAGTCAAGGTACGGCCAAAGAGACCCAGTACTTC,CASSQGTAKETQYF
.,TRBJ1-3,16,TRBV10-3,.,TGTGCCATCAGTGACATAACAGGGTTAACTGGAAACACCATATATTTT,CAISDITGLTGNTIYF
.,TRBJ2-7,13,TRBV18,.,TGTGCCAGCTCACAGGACAGCGGCTACGAGCAGTACTTC,CASSQDSGYEQYF
TRBD2,TRBJ2-2,16,TRBV5-4,.,TGTGCCAGCAGCGGGGGACTAGCGGGAAGCACCGGGGAGCTGTTTTTT,CASSGGLAGSTGELFF
.,TRBJ2-1,18,TRBV19,.,TGTGCCAGTAGTTTCGAGGTACAGGCTAATAACCAATACAATGAGCAGTTCTTC,CASSFEVQANNQYNEQFF
.,TRBJ1-2,13,TRBV7-9,.,TGTGCCAGCAGCCAACAGACGGACTATGGCTACACCTTC,CASSQQTDYGYTF
TRBD1,TRBJ1-2,12,TRBV28,.,TGTGCCAGCGGACAGGGGGGCTATGGCTACACCTTC,CASGQGGYGYTF
.,TRBJ2-7,15,TRBV6-1,.,TGTGCCAGCAGTGACCCGGGTTCCCCCTCCTACGAGCAGTACTTC,CASSDPGSPSYEQYF
.,TRBJ2-5,12,TRBV7-3,few,TGTGCCAGCAGCTTAATTGATGGGACCCAGTACTTC,CASSLIDGTQYF
.,TRBJ1-1,12,TRBV28,once,TGTGCCAGCGAGGCGGGGGGTACTGAAGCTTTCTTT,CASEAGGTEAFF
.,TRBJ1-4,12,TRBV30,.,TGTGCCTCCCAGCCCCCCGGTGAAAAACTGTTTTTT,CASQPPGEKLFF
TRBD2,TRBJ2-3,16,TRBV19,.,TGTGCCAGTAGTATATCATACCCGGGACTAGCGGGAGCGCAGTATTTT,CASSISYPGLAGAQYF
TRBD1,TRBJ1-1,13,TRBV7-9,.,TGTGCCAGCAGCCGCAGACAGGGTGCTGAAGCTTTCTTT,CASSRRQGAEAFF